The 9 T cell receptor beta chains given below trace back to one sample, sequenced in a study of T-cell memory formation after mild COVID-19. One entry per CDR3 protein results from TCRdb running MiXCR on the 5' RACE reads. The profile covers approximately 260,000 distinct CDR3 sequences, with more than 15% appearing a single time and around 23% taken by the ten largest. The sample consisted of PBMCs or a T cell subset sorted from them (not recorded which). These receptors came from a man between 18 and 29 years old who had mild COVID-19 (a few samples of this study predate the infection). Cell type and time point are not known.

The J gene is TRBJ2-5, the V gene TRBV12-3 or TRBV12-4; D gene uncertain. The CDR3 extends over 13 amino acids. V was pared by 3 bases and J by 6 bases, with 11 bases between. DNA of the CDR3: TGTGCCAGCAGTTTCGCCCAAACGAAGACCCAGTACTTC. This codes for CASSFAQTKTQYF.

J is TRBJ1-2 and V is TRBV2, with 9 positions matching TRBD1. CDR1 and CDR2 from the germline V gene are SNHLY and FYNNEI. V shed 6 bases, J shed 4 bases, and the junction held 9 bases outside the gene matches. The CDR3 consists of 15 residues. The CDR3 loop reads CASSLRQGETYGYTF. The DNA for the CDR3 is TGTGCCAGCAGCCTAAGACAGGGGGAAACCTATGGCTACACCTTC.

CDR3 amino acids: CASSQRWGETQYF. The CDR3 nucleotides are TGTGCCAGCAGCCAACGGTGGGGGGAGACCCAGTACTTC. The chain recombines TRBV7-6 with TRBJ2-5; the D call may be TRBD1 or TRBD2 (5 bases each). Germline assignment: CDR1 SGHVS and CDR2 FNYEAQ. The CDR3 is 13 amino acids. With 5 bases removed from V and 5 bases from J, the gap between germline ends came to 12 bases.

The rearrangement uses TRBV11-2 and TRBJ1-5; a possible D gene is TRBD1 (6 bases). V was cut by 1 base and J by 6 bases, with 13 bases left in between. CDR1 and CDR2 from the germline V gene are SGHAT and FQNNGV. The CDR3 length is 15 residues. The DNA for the CDR3 is TGTGCCAGCAGCTTAGGAGGGGGGGTCACTCAGCCCCAGCATTTT. Translated, it gives CASSLGGGVTQPQHF.

CDR3 nucleotides: TGTGCCATAGCTAGCGGTGGAAGCTCCTACAATGAGCAGTTCTTC. Translated: CAIASGGSSYNEQFF. This chain connects TRBV7-9 to TRBJ2-1; 7 bases align to TRBD2. This CDR3 comprises 15 residues. The germline V gene has CDR1 SEHNR and CDR2 FQNEAQ (reference sequence). V lost 10 bases to trimming and J lost 0 bases; unmatched junction nucleotides: 9.

Of note for this clonotype: A read error may produce the germline difference seen at one junction end. V usage is TRBV7-2 and J usage is TRBJ2-5; 9 positions match TRBD2. Germline lookup yields CDR1 SGHTA and CDR2 FQGNSA. This CDR3 comprises 14 residues. As DNA, the CDR3 is TGTGCCATCAGCTTTGGCGGGGGGGCGGAGACCCAGTACTTC. Translated, it gives CAISFGGGAETQYF.

V gene TRBV2 combines with J gene TRBJ2-5, with 7 bases aligning to TRBD2. This CDR3 region has 15 residues. Trimming at V came to 9 bases and at J to 4 bases, leaving 14 bases not matched to a gene. Germline CDR1 and CDR2: SNHLY and FYNNEI. The CDR3 sequence: CAREGAGEEAETQYF. CDR3 coding DNA: TGTGCCAGAGAAGGCGCGGGGGAGGAAGCAGAGACCCAGTACTTC.

V and J are TRBV6-5 and TRBJ2-1; TRBD1 agrees at 8 bases. The germline CDR1 and CDR2 sequences are MNHEY and SVGAGI. The CDR3 runs to 14 residues. V lost 6 bases and J lost 6; bases outside the gene matches: 7. CDR3 DNA: TGTGCCAGCAGCCGAGGGGACAGGATCAATGAGCAGTTCTTC. Protein sequence: CASSRGDRINEQFF.

The J gene is TRBJ1-1, the V gene TRBV4-2; tentatively, D is TRBD1 (6 bases). Germline V gene lookup returns CDR1 LGHNA and CDR2 YNFKEQ. Trimming stripped 4 bases from V and 8 bases from J, with 8 bases between. CDR3 length: 11 residues. The CDR3 is CASSRGGEAFF. CDR3 DNA: TGTGCCAGCAGCCGAGGGGGGGAAGCTTTCTTT.